The next 25 T cell receptor beta chains were all read from a single sample in a study of response to subunit inactivated influenza vaccine. TCRdb re-called the RT-PCR reads with MiXCR, one entry per CDR3 protein. The sample yields about 480,000 distinct CDR3 sequences, about 25% seen once. Sequencing was performed on CD4+ T cells sorted from PBMCs, taken roughly 5 days after vaccination. The receptors here all came from a man between 50 and 59 years old who received an inactivated influenza vaccine.

This clonotype was observed a few times. The CDR3 reads CASSSGTSGSTDTQYF. The CDR3 nucleotides read TGTGCCAGCAGCTCAGGGACTAGCGGGAGCACAGATACGCAGTATTTT. The chain combines TRBV7-3 with TRBJ2-3; TRBD2 matches 12 bases. V lost 4 bases to trimming and J lost 0 bases; unmatched junction nucleotides: 2. The germline gives CDR1 SGHTA, CDR2 FQGTGA. The CDR3 is 16 amino acids.

This clonotype was picked up a small number of times. The V gene is TRBV7-2, the J gene TRBJ2-5, with D tentatively TRBD2 (5 bases). V was pared by 5 bases and J by 5 bases, with 24 bases between. This CDR3 comprises 17 residues. The germline gives CDR1 SGHTA, CDR2 FQGNSA. CDR3 sequence: CASSRNGLHVVGETQYF. The CDR3 bases are TGTGCCAGCAGCCGAAACGGACTGCACGTGGTTGGGGAGACCCAGTACTTC.

The chain is built from TRBV18 and TRBJ2-7; 10 bases fit TRBD1. CDR3 size: 16 residues. CDR1 and CDR2 (germline): KGHSH, LQKENI. Losses at the gene ends were 0 bases for V and 6 bases for J; bases not matched to a gene: 8. Here the CDR3 reads CASSPPVGTGVSEQYF. As DNA, the CDR3 is TGTGCCAGCTCACCACCCGTCGGGACAGGGGTGAGCGAGCAGTACTTC.

The chain uses TRBV10-3 and TRBJ1-5; D remains unclear. V was trimmed by 4 bases and J by 3 bases, leaving 4 bases between them. The CDR3 runs to 12 residues. Germline loops: CDR1 ENHRY, CDR2 SYGVKD. CDR3 coding DNA: TGTGCCATCAGTGGGCCCAATCAGCCCCAGCATTTT. Translated: CAISGPNQPQHF.

This clonotype was found many times. The chain uses TRBV20-1 and TRBJ1-2; 8 positions agree with TRBD1. CDR1 is DFQATT and CDR2 is SNEGSKA in the germline V gene (reference sequence). The CDR3 runs 13 residues. With V trimmed by 3 bases and J by 4 bases, 4 bases remained unmatched. CDR3 loop: CSARDRVSYGYTF. The CDR3 region has the DNA TGCAGTGCTAGGGACAGGGTTAGCTATGGCTACACCTTC.

The chain combines TRBV20-1 with TRBJ2-5; 10 bases map to TRBD1. This CDR3 comprises 13 residues. The germline V gene has CDR1 DFQATT and CDR2 SNEGSKA (reference sequence). Losses at the gene ends were 5 bases for V and 6 bases for J; bases not matched to a gene: 6. The CDR3 DNA is TGCAGTGCTTGCCGGGACAGGGGTCAGACCCAGTACTTC. Translating it yields CSACRDRGQTQYF.

V and J are TRBV2 and TRBJ2-3; 8 nucleotides align to TRBD1. The CDR3 totals 15 residues. With 7 bases clipped from V and 3 bases from J, the junction kept 9 bases outside the gene matches. Germline loops: CDR1 SNHLY, CDR2 FYNNEI. The CDR3 is CASTPRTGITDTQYF. Written as DNA, the CDR3 is TGTGCCAGCACCCCCCGGACAGGGATTACAGATACGCAGTATTTT.

The chain recombines TRBV20-1 with TRBJ2-5, with 8 positions matching TRBD1. CDR1 DFQATT and CDR2 SNEGSKA come from the germline V gene (reference sequence). The CDR3 covers 13 residues. After removal of 5 bases from V and 6 bases from J, the junction contained 8 bases not matched to a gene. CDR3 coding DNA: TGCAGTGCTCCCCGAGGACAGGGAAAGACCCAGTACTTC. It encodes CSAPRGQGKTQYF.

This clonotype has a handful of counts. The CDR3 DNA reads TGTGCCAGCTCACCACCGGTTGATACGCAGTATTTT. As protein: CASSPPVDTQYF. The rearrangement links TRBV18 to TRBJ2-3; D is unclear. V lost 0 bases and J lost 6, with 4 bases in between. The CDR3 spans 12 residues. Per germline, CDR1 KGHSH and CDR2 LQKENI.

This clonotype was recorded only once. The chain joins TRBV7-9 to TRBJ2-2, with D perhaps matching TRBD1 (5 bases). This CDR3 spans 13 amino acids. CDR1 is SEHNR and CDR2 is FQNEAQ in the germline V gene (reference sequence). Deletions cut 1 base from V and 7 bases from J, with 7 bases between. The CDR3 protein is CASSLGTFGELFF. The CDR3 nucleotides read TGTGCCAGCAGCTTAGGGACATTCGGGGAGCTGTTTTTT.

The rearrangement links TRBV10-2 to TRBJ2-5; 9 bases are a match to TRBD2. Germline trimming cut 6 bases from V and 1 base from J; bases unmatched to any gene: 0. CDR3 length equals 13 residues. The germline gives CDR1 WSHSY, CDR2 SAAADI. The CDR3 DNA reads TGCGCCAGCAGGGGACTAGCCCAAGAGACCCAGTACTTC. Amino acid sequence: CASRGLAQETQYF.

This clonotype has a handful of counts. V and J are TRBV5-5 and TRBJ2-5, with TRBD1 matching over 7 bases. CDR1 and CDR2 from the germline V gene are SGHKS and YYEKEE (reference sequence). V shed 0 bases and J 3 bases; nucleotides not matched to a gene: 11. CDR3 length: 17 residues. The CDR3 loop is CASSLAIRGQAKETQYF. CDR3 DNA sequence: TGTGCCAGCAGCTTGGCAATAAGAGGACAGGCAAAAGAGACCCAGTACTTC.

The V gene is TRBV15, the J gene TRBJ1-6; TRBD1 matches 10 bases. V trimming: 5 bases; J trimming: 10 bases; junction bases outside the gene matches: 2. This CDR3 is 13 amino acids long. The germline V gene has CDR1 LNHNV and CDR2 YYDKDF (reference sequence). The CDR3 is CATSRDRGSPLHF. CDR3 bases: TGTGCCACCAGCCGGGACAGGGGCTCACCCCTCCACTTT.

This clonotype was counted a few times. The genes are TRBV6-2 or TRBV6-3 and TRBJ2-1; the D gene is possibly TRBD1 (5 bases). The ends were cut back, 0 bases at V and 2 bases at J, with 11 bases in the middle. Per the germline V gene, CDR1 is MNHEY and CDR2 is SVGEGT. This CDR3 has 16 amino acids. This chain's CDR3 is CASSYSRQGTYNEQFF. The CDR3 region has the DNA TGTGCCAGCAGTTACTCGAGGCAGGGAACCTACAATGAGCAGTTCTTC.

The CDR3 nucleotides read TGTGCCACCAGTGATTTAGGTCCCGGTACAGGGGGATCGAACACCGGGGAGCTGTTTTTT. Its protein product is CATSDLGPGTGGSNTGELFF. The chain links TRBV24-1 to TRBJ2-2; TRBD1 agrees at 8 bases. Losses at the gene ends were 1 base for V and 0 bases for J; bases not matched to a gene: 12. CDR3 length: 20 residues. CDR1 is KGHDR, CDR2 SFDVKD, per germline.

The sample holds many counts of this clonotype. The CDR3 DNA reads TGCAGTGCCACGACAGCTACCAATGAAAAACTGTTTTTT. Translation: CSATTATNEKLFF. The rearrangement uses TRBV20-1 and TRBJ1-4; D is possibly TRBD1 (5 bases). Trimming cost V 6 bases and J 5 bases, with 13 bases left between them. CDR1 is DFQATT and CDR2 is SNEGSKA in the germline V gene (reference sequence). This CDR3 contains 13 residues.

This rearrangement joins TRBV6-2 or TRBV6-3 to TRBJ1-5, with 7 bases that match TRBD1. The CDR3 is made up of 16 amino acids. Germline loops: CDR1 MNHEY, CDR2 SVGEGT. The ends lost 5 bases at V and 4 bases at J; junction bases unmatched: 11. This CDR3 reads CASSKTSRQGNQPQHF. The CDR3 region has the DNA TGTGCCAGCAGTAAAACCTCACGACAGGGTAATCAGCCCCAGCATTTT.

The V gene is TRBV20-1, the J gene TRBJ2-1, with D possibly being TRBD1 (5 bases). Between the trimmed V and J ends, which lost 4 bases and 0 bases, there was a span of 16 bases. This CDR3 has 16 amino acids. Looked up from germline, CDR1 is DFQATT and CDR2 is SNEGSKA (reference sequence). CDR3 sequence reads: CSAIDSSSSSYNEQFF. For the CDR3, the DNA is TGCAGTGCTATTGACAGTTCCTCTAGCTCCTACAATGAGCAGTTCTTC.

The chain uses TRBV15 and TRBJ2-5; possible D gene TRBD1, 6 bases. Looked up from germline, CDR1 is LNHNV and CDR2 is YYDKDF (reference sequence). Trimming removed 4 bases at V and 5 bases at J, with 17 bases between. The CDR3 runs 15 residues. The CDR3 nucleotides read TGTGCCACCAGCATAGACCAGGGGCTTGTGGAGACCCAGTACTTC. Protein sequence: CATSIDQGLVETQYF.

This clonotype came up many times. The rearrangement links TRBV12-3 or TRBV12-4 to TRBJ1-2; D possibly corresponds to TRBD1 (5 bases). Trimming shortened V by 6 bases and J by 5 bases, and 13 bases separated the two germline ends. This CDR3 is built from 13 residues. The DNA of the CDR3 is TGTGCCAGCAGAGGGGTGGGGGAGTATGGCTACACCTTC. Residues: CASRGVGEYGYTF.

There are a few counts of this clonotype. The V and J genes are TRBV28 and TRBJ2-1; D possibly corresponds to TRBD2 (5 bases). Deletions cut 4 bases from V and 0 bases from J, with 16 bases between. Germline V lookup: CDR1 MDHEN, CDR2 SYDVKM. There are 17 residues in the CDR3. CDR3 bases: TGTGCCAGCAGTTCTCCTTCTAGCTCACACTCCTACAATGAGCAGTTCTTC. This gives the protein CASSSPSSSHSYNEQFF.

The chain has TRBV7-9 and TRBJ1-1; no firm D call. Germline V gives CDR1 SEHNR, CDR2 FQNEAQ (reference sequence). The V and J ends lost 4 bases and 4 bases respectively, with 13 bases between them. The CDR3 is made up of 14 amino acids. The CDR3 reads CASSYEGLGTEAFF. DNA for the CDR3: TGTGCCAGCAGCTATGAGGGTTTAGGCACTGAAGCTTTCTTT.

This clonotype was detected only a few times. This chain uses TRBV5-1 with TRBJ2-3, with a weak D call TRBD2 (6 bases). V lost 7 bases, J lost 1 base, and 10 bases lay in between. The CDR3 is 13 amino acids. Germline V CDR1 and CDR2: SGHRS, YFSETQ. DNA of the CDR3: TGCGCCAGCGGATCGGGAGGCACAGATACGCAGTATTTT. Translated, it gives CASGSGGTDTQYF. Full variable domain (remainder filled in from reference TRBV5-1 and TRBJ2-3): KAGVTQTPRYLIKTRGQQVTLSCSPISGHRSVSWYQQTPGQGLQFLFEYFSETQRNKGNFPGRFSGRQFSNSRSEMNVSTLELGDSALYLCASGSGGTDTQYFGPGTRLTVL.

CDR3 sequence (DNA): TGTGCCATCAGTGGGGACAGGGAGCGCCACAATGAGCAGTTCTTC. Residues: CAISGDRERHNEQFF. The chain employs TRBV10-3 and TRBJ2-1, with 9 positions matching TRBD1. The germline V gene encodes CDR1 ENHRY and CDR2 SYGVKD. The CDR3 is 15 residues long. The V and J ends lost 4 bases and 5 bases, in that order; junction bases with no gene match: 6.

In this sample, this clonotype turned up many times. The chain employs TRBV12-3 or TRBV12-4 and TRBJ2-1; 10 bases line up with TRBD2. There are 14 residues in the CDR3. The junction had 7 bases not matched to a gene; V was cut back by 6 bases and J by 8 bases. CDR3 loop: CASRTGTSVHEQFF. The CDR3 nucleotides are TGTGCCAGCAGGACCGGGACTAGCGTACATGAGCAGTTCTTC.